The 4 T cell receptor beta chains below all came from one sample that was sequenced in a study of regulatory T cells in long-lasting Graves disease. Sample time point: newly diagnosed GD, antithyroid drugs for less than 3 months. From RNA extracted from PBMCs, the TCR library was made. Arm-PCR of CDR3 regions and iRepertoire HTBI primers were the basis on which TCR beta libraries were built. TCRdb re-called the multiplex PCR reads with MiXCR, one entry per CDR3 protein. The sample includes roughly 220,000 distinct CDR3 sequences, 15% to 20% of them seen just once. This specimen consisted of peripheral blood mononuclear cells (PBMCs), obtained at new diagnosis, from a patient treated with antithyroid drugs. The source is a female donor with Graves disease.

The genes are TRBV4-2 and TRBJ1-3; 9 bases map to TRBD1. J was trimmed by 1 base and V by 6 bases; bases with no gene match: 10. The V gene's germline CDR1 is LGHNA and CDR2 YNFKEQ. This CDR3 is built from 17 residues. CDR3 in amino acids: CASSPATGGRSGNTIYF. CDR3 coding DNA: TGTGCCAGCAGTCCCGCAACAGGGGGCCGGTCTGGAAACACCATATATTTT.

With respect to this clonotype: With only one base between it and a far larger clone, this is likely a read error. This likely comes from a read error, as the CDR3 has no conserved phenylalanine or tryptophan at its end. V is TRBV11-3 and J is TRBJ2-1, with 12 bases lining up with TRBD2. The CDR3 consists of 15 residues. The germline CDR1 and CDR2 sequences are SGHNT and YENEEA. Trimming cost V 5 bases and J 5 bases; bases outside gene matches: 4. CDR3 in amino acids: CASSNLAGGDNEQFI. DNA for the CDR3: TGTGCCAGCAGCAACCTAGCGGGAGGGGACAATGAGCAGTTCATC.

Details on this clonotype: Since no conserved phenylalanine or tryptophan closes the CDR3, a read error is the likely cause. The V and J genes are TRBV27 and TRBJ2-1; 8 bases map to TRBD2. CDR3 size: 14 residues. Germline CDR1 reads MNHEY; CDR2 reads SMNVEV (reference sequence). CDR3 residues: CASSEGREATEQFL. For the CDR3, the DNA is TGCGCCAGCAGTGAAGGGCGGGAGGCGACTGAGCAGTTCCTC.

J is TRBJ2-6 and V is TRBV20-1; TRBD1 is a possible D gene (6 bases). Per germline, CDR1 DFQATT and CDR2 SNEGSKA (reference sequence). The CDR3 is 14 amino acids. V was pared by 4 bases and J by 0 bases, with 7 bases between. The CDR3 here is CSATGDSGANVLTF. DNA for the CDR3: TGCAGTGCTACAGGGGACTCTGGGGCCAACGTCCTGACTTTC.